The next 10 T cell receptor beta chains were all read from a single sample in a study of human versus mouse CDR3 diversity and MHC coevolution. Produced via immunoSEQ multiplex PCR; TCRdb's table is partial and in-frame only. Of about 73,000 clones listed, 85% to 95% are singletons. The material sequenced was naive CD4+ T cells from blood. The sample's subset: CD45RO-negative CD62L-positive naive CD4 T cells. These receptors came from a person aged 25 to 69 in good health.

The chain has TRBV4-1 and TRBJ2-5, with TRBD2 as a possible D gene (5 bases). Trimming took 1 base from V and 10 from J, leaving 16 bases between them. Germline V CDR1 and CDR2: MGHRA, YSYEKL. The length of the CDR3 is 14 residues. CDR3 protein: CASSQVISARDQYF. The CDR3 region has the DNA TGCGCCAGCAGCCAAGTCATTAGCGCCCGGGACCAGTACTTC.

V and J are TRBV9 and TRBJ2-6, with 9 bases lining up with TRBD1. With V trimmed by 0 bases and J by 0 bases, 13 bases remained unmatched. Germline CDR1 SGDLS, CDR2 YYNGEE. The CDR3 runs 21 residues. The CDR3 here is CASSVDSGQGNYRSGANVLTF. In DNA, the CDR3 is TGTGCCAGCAGCGTAGACTCGGGACAGGGTAACTACCGCTCTGGGGCCAACGTCCTGACTTTC.

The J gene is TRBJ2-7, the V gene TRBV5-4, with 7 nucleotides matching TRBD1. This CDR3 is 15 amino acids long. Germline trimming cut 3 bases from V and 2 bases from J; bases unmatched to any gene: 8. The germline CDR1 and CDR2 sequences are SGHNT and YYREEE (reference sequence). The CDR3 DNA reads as TGTGCCAGCAGCTCCTACAGGGGTCTCACCTACGAGCAGTACTTC. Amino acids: CASSSYRGLTYEQYF.

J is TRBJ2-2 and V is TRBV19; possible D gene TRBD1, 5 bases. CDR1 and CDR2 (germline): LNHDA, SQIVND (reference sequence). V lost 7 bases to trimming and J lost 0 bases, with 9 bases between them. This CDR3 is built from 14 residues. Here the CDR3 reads CASIRDSNTGELFF. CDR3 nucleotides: TGTGCCAGTATCAGGGATTCGAACACCGGGGAGCTGTTTTTT.

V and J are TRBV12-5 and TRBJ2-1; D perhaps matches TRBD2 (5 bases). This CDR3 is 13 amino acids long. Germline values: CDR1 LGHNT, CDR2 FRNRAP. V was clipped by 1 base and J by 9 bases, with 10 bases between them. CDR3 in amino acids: CASGLGGRGEQFF. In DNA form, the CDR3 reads TGTGCTAGTGGTTTGGGAGGGAGAGGTGAGCAGTTCTTC.

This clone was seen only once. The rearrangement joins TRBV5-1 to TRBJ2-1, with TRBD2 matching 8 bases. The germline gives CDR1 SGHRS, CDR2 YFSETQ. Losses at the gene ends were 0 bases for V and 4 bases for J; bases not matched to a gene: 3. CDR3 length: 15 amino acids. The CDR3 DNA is TGCGCCAGCAGCTTGGCGGGAGGGGGTTACAATGAGCAGTTCTTC. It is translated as CASSLAGGGYNEQFF.

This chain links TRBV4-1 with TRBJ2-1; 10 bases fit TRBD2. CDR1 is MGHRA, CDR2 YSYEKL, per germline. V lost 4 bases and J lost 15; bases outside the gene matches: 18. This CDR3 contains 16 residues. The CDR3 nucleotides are TGCGCCAGCAGCCCCCAGCGGGGGGGGGCTAGTTGGAAACTGTTCTTC. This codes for CASSPQRGGASWKLFF.

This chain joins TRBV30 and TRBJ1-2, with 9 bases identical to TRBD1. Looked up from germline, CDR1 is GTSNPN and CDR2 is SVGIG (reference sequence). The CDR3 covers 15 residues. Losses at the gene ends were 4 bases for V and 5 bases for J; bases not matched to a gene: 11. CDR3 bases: TGTGCCTGGAATCAGAGGGACAGGGTGTATTATGGCTACACCTTC. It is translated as CAWNQRDRVYYGYTF.

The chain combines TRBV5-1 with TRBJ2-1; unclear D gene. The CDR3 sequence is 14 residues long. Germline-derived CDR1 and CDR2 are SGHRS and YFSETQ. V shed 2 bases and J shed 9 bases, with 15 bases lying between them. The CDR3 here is CASSLETVYFEQFF. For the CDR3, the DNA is TGCGCCAGCAGCTTAGAAACGGTCTATTTTGAGCAGTTCTTC.

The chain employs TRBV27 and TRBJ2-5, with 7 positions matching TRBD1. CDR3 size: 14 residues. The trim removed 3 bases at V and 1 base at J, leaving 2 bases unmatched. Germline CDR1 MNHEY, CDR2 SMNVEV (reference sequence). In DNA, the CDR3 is TGTGCCAGCAGTTTTAGGGGGCCCCAAGAGACCCAGTACTTC. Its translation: CASSFRGPQETQYF.